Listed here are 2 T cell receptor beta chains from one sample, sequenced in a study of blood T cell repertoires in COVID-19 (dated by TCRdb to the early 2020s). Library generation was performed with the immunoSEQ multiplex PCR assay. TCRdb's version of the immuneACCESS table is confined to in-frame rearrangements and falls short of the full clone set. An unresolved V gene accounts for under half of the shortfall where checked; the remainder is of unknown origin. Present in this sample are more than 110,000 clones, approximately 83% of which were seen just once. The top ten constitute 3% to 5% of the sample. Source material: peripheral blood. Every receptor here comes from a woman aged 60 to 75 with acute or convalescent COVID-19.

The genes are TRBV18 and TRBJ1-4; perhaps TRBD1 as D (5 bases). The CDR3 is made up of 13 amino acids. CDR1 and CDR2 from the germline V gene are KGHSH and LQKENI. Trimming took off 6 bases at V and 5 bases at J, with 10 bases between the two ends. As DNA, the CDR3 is TGTGCCAGCTCGCCAGACAGCAATGAAAAACTGTTTTTT. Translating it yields CASSPDSNEKLFF.

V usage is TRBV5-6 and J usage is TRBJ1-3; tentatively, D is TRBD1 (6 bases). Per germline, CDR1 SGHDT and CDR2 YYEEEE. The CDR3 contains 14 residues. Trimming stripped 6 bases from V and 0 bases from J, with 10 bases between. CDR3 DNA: TGTGCCAGCAATGACAGGCGCTCTGGAAACACCATATATTTT. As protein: CASNDRRSGNTIYF.